This T cell receptor beta chain is drawn from a study of CD8 T cells in Susac syndrome. Study-level information: Blood was drawn from patients with Susac syndrome. At that point, they were therapy-naive, on corticosteroids, or on intravenous immunoglobulin alone.

V was shortened by 4 bases and J by 1 base, with 12 bases between the two germline ends. Per the germline V gene, CDR1 is SGHRS and CDR2 is YFSETQ. The CDR3 consists of 15 residues. Random hexamers were used to reverse transcribe an amount of roughly 0.5 to 1 ug RNA. Amplification of the TCR beta CDR3 was carried out by immunoSEQ multiplex PCR, which spanned a total of 54 Vbeta and 13 Jbeta segments. One entry per CDR3 protein, called by TCRdb with MiXCR from the immunoSEQ multiplex PCR reads. Of under 200,000 distinct CDR3 sequences listed, 94% are singletons. CD8+ and CD4+ blood T cells underwent TCR beta sequencing. Worth noting for this clonotype: Its matching antigen is unknown.

General study results and limits: The CD4+ T cell repertoires in Susac syndrome were not clonally expanded.

The source material was CD4+ T cells from PBMCs. The source of this sequence is a human donor with Susac syndrome. The chain links TRBV5-1 to TRBJ1-5, with D hard to call. The CDR3 DNA sequence: TGCGCCAGCAGCCTAGGGAATCCAAGCAATCAGCCCCAGCATTTT. It specifies CASSLGNPSNQPQHF.